A selection of T cell receptor beta chains follows, all from one sample in a study of blood T cell repertoires in COVID-19. Using immunoSEQ multiplex PCR, the repertoire was profiled, and TCRdb retains in-frame clones only, with some absent. In the table there are approximately 130,000 clones, 85% to 90% of which are singletons. Sequencing was done on a sample of peripheral blood. Every receptor here comes from a woman between 45 and 60 years old with acute or convalescent COVID-19. The CDR3 runs from the conserved cysteine through the conserved F or W. A D gene is named only where the DNA matches it firmly. Rows give clone size only sometimes, using once, few, many, or a class for an expanded clone.

d_gene: TRBD2; v_gene: TRBV3-1/TRBV3-2; j_gene: TRBJ2-1; abundance: -; CDR3aa: CASSLGLEDEQFF; CDR3nt: TGTGCCAGCAGCCTTGGACTAGAAGATGAGCAGTTCTTC
d_gene: -; v_gene: TRBV10-3; j_gene: TRBJ1-3; abundance: -; CDR3aa: CAISEFSEGGGNTIYF; CDR3nt: TGTGCCATCAGTGAGTTTAGCGAGGGCGGCGGAAACACCATATATTTT
d_gene: -; v_gene: TRBV6-5; j_gene: TRBJ1-5; abundance: -; CDR3aa: CASSMDRAQPQHF; CDR3nt: TGTGCCAGCAGCATGGACAGAGCACAGCCCCAGCATTTT
d_gene: TRBD1; v_gene: TRBV6-5; j_gene: TRBJ2-1; abundance: -; CDR3aa: CASGTAYNEQFF; CDR3nt: TGTGCCAGCGGGACAGCCTACAATGAGCAGTTCTTC
d_gene: -; v_gene: TRBV15; j_gene: TRBJ1-2; abundance: -; CDR3aa: CATSRGGGVGDYGYTF; CDR3nt: TGTGCCACCAGCAGAGGTGGGGGGGTTGGGGACTATGGCTACACCTTC
d_gene: -; v_gene: TRBV19; j_gene: TRBJ1-1; abundance: -; CDR3aa: CASSLPGFTEAFF; CDR3nt: TGTGCCAGTAGTCTCCCGGGATTCACTGAAGCTTTCTTT
d_gene: -; v_gene: TRBV14; j_gene: TRBJ2-7; abundance: -; CDR3aa: CASSQDPQAVHEQYF; CDR3nt: TGTGCCAGCAGCCAAGACCCACAGGCTGTACACGAGCAGTACTTC
d_gene: -; v_gene: TRBV5-1; j_gene: TRBJ1-6; abundance: once; CDR3aa: CASSFGQGNSPLHF; CDR3nt: TGCGCCAGCAGTTTCGGGCAGGGGAATTCACCCCTCCACTTT
d_gene: -; v_gene: TRBV4-2; j_gene: TRBJ2-3; abundance: -; CDR3aa: CASSQEEGGGATDTQYF; CDR3nt: TGTGCCAGCAGCCAAGAAGAAGGCGGGGGCGCCACAGATACGCAGTATTTT
d_gene: -; v_gene: TRBV18; j_gene: TRBJ2-5; abundance: once; CDR3aa: CASSPYEEETQYF; CDR3nt: TGTGCCAGCTCACCATATGAGGAAGAGACCCAGTACTTC
d_gene: TRBD2; v_gene: TRBV27; j_gene: TRBJ2-2; abundance: -; CDR3aa: CASSQRETGELFF; CDR3nt: TGTGCCAGCAGTCAGCGGGAGACCGGGGAGCTGTTTTTT
d_gene: TRBD1; v_gene: TRBV11-3; j_gene: TRBJ2-3; abundance: -; CDR3aa: CASSQTGGTQYF; CDR3nt: TGTGCCAGCAGCCAGACAGGGGGTACGCAGTATTTT
d_gene: -; v_gene: TRBV28; j_gene: TRBJ1-1; abundance: once; CDR3aa: CASSIGGLDTEAFF; CDR3nt: TGTGCCAGCAGTATTGGAGGTCTCGACACTGAAGCTTTCTTT
d_gene: TRBD2; v_gene: TRBV6-2/TRBV6-3; j_gene: TRBJ2-3; abundance: -; CDR3aa: CASSRGLISDTDTQYF; CDR3nt: TGTGCCAGCAGCCGGGGACTAATAAGTGACACAGATACGCAGTATTTT
d_gene: TRBD2; v_gene: TRBV11-2; j_gene: TRBJ2-7; abundance: once; CDR3aa: CASSLASGTYEQYF; CDR3nt: TGTGCCAGCAGCTTAGCTAGCGGGACCTACGAGCAGTACTTC
d_gene: TRBD1; v_gene: TRBV12-5; j_gene: TRBJ2-1; abundance: -; CDR3aa: CASGLATGDVYNEQFF; CDR3nt: TGTGCTAGTGGTTTAGCGACAGGGGATGTTTACAATGAGCAGTTCTTC
d_gene: TRBD1; v_gene: TRBV11-3; j_gene: TRBJ2-7; abundance: -; CDR3aa: CASSSWDRGMVSEQYF; CDR3nt: TGTGCCAGCAGCTCTTGGGACAGGGGGATGGTTTCCGAGCAGTACTTC
d_gene: -; v_gene: TRBV14; j_gene: TRBJ2-7; abundance: -; CDR3aa: CASSQVHRVYEQYF; CDR3nt: TGTGCCAGCAGCCAAGTTCACAGGGTGTACGAGCAGTACTTC
d_gene: -; v_gene: TRBV6-6; j_gene: TRBJ1-5; abundance: -; CDR3aa: CASSPHGGGSNQPQHF; CDR3nt: TGTGCCAGCAGTCCCCATGGGGGGGGTAGCAATCAGCCCCAGCATTTT
d_gene: TRBD1; v_gene: TRBV12-5; j_gene: TRBJ2-2; abundance: once; CDR3aa: CASEGGRGSGELFF; CDR3nt: TGTGCTAGTGAGGGTGGCAGGGGGAGCGGGGAGCTGTTTTTT
d_gene: TRBD2; v_gene: TRBV7-8; j_gene: TRBJ2-3; abundance: -; CDR3aa: CASSRAGERDTQYF; CDR3nt: TGTGCCAGCAGCCGAGCGGGAGAGAGAGATACGCAGTATTTT
d_gene: -; v_gene: TRBV9; j_gene: TRBJ1-2; abundance: -; CDR3aa: CASSVGGGSYGYTF; CDR3nt: TGTGCCAGCAGCGTAGGTGGCGGCTCATATGGCTACACCTTC
d_gene: -; v_gene: TRBV11-3; j_gene: TRBJ1-1; abundance: once; CDR3aa: CASSLGRGTNTEAFF; CDR3nt: TGTGCCAGCAGCTTAGGGCGGGGAACGAACACTGAAGCTTTCTTT
d_gene: -; v_gene: TRBV12-3/TRBV12-4; j_gene: TRBJ1-6; abundance: -; CDR3aa: CASTLRELPLHF; CDR3nt: TGTGCCAGCACCCTACGGGAGCTACCCCTCCACTTT
d_gene: TRBD1; v_gene: TRBV18; j_gene: TRBJ2-3; abundance: -; CDR3aa: CASSPWDRDTQYF; CDR3nt: TGTGCCAGCTCACCTTGGGACAGGGATACGCAGTATTTT
d_gene: TRBD1; v_gene: TRBV6-5; j_gene: TRBJ2-1; abundance: once; CDR3aa: CASRLGQGNEQFF; CDR3nt: TGTGCCAGCAGGTTGGGACAGGGCAATGAGCAGTTCTTC
d_gene: -; v_gene: TRBV19; j_gene: TRBJ1-4; abundance: -; CDR3aa: CASSIDSRSGSEKLFF; CDR3nt: TGTGCCAGTAGTATAGATTCTCGGTCCGGGAGTGAAAAACTGTTTTTT
d_gene: -; v_gene: TRBV7-8; j_gene: TRBJ2-7; abundance: -; CDR3aa: CASSLAGTYRAYEQYF; CDR3nt: TGTGCCAGCAGCTTAGCTGGGACGTACAGGGCCTACGAGCAGTACTTC
d_gene: -; v_gene: TRBV18; j_gene: TRBJ1-1; abundance: -; CDR3aa: CASSPRTPNTEAFF; CDR3nt: TGTGCCAGCTCACCCCGGACACCGAACACTGAAGCTTTCTTT
d_gene: TRBD2; v_gene: TRBV5-6; j_gene: TRBJ2-7; abundance: -; CDR3aa: CASSLWTGTSLYEQYF; CDR3nt: TGTGCCAGCAGCTTGTGGACCGGGACTAGCCTCTACGAGCAGTACTTC
d_gene: -; v_gene: TRBV6-6; j_gene: TRBJ1-2; abundance: -; CDR3aa: CASSPREGGYGYTF; CDR3nt: TGTGCCAGCAGCCCCCGAGAAGGGGGCTATGGCTACACCTTC
d_gene: -; v_gene: TRBV2; j_gene: TRBJ2-7; abundance: -; CDR3aa: CASSQTSNEQYF; CDR3nt: TGTGCCAGCAGCCAGACTAGTAACGAGCAGTACTTC
d_gene: TRBD1; v_gene: TRBV18; j_gene: TRBJ2-3; abundance: once; CDR3aa: CASGVRDRSTDTQYF; CDR3nt: TGTGCCAGCGGGGTACGGGACAGGAGCACAGATACGCAGTATTTT
d_gene: -; v_gene: TRBV6-5; j_gene: TRBJ1-1; abundance: -; CDR3aa: CASSYSIANTEAFF; CDR3nt: TGTGCCAGCAGTTACTCCATAGCGAACACTGAAGCTTTCTTT
d_gene: -; v_gene: TRBV4-1; j_gene: TRBJ1-5; abundance: once; CDR3aa: CASSQGYTGRNQPQHF; CDR3nt: TGCGCCAGCAGCCAAGGGTATACAGGTCGCAATCAGCCCCAGCATTTT
d_gene: -; v_gene: TRBV19; j_gene: TRBJ2-1; abundance: -; CDR3aa: CASSRGVNEQFF; CDR3nt: TGTGCCAGTAGTCGGGGAGTCAATGAGCAGTTCTTC
d_gene: TRBD1; v_gene: TRBV25-1; j_gene: TRBJ2-1; abundance: -; CDR3aa: CASTRTGSRFNEQFF; CDR3nt: TGTGCCAGCACCAGGACAGGTTCCCGGTTCAATGAGCAGTTCTTC
d_gene: -; v_gene: TRBV9; j_gene: TRBJ1-2; abundance: few; CDR3aa: CASSLRDTNYGYTF; CDR3nt: TGTGCCAGCAGCCTACGGGACACTAACTATGGCTACACCTTC
d_gene: -; v_gene: TRBV5-6; j_gene: TRBJ1-4; abundance: -; CDR3aa: CASSLGGHNEKLFF; CDR3nt: TGTGCCAGCAGCTTGGGAGGGCATAATGAAAAACTGTTTTTT
d_gene: TRBD1; v_gene: TRBV7-9; j_gene: TRBJ1-1; abundance: -; CDR3aa: CASRIQRDSEAFF; CDR3nt: TGTGCCAGCAGGATTCAACGGGACAGTGAAGCTTTCTTT
d_gene: -; v_gene: TRBV6-5; j_gene: TRBJ1-5; abundance: -; CDR3aa: CASLDQPNQPQHF; CDR3nt: TGTGCCAGTCTAGATCAGCCCAATCAGCCCCAGCATTTT
d_gene: -; v_gene: TRBV20-1; j_gene: TRBJ1-1; abundance: -; CDR3aa: CRGGRNTEAFF; CDR3nt: TGCAGGGGAGGGAGGAACACTGAAGCTTTCTTT
d_gene: -; v_gene: TRBV5-1; j_gene: TRBJ1-2; abundance: -; CDR3aa: CASSLIGSGGDYGYTF; CDR3nt: TGCGCCAGCAGCTTGATCGGCAGCGGAGGTGACTATGGCTACACCTTC
d_gene: -; v_gene: TRBV5-4; j_gene: TRBJ1-1; abundance: -; CDR3aa: CASSNRRARDTEAFF; CDR3nt: TGTGCCAGCAGCAATCGGAGGGCGAGGGACACTGAAGCTTTCTTT
d_gene: -; v_gene: TRBV2; j_gene: TRBJ1-2; abundance: -; CDR3aa: CASTQLNYGYTF; CDR3nt: TGTGCCAGCACTCAGTTGAACTATGGCTACACCTTC
d_gene: TRBD1; v_gene: TRBV4-1; j_gene: TRBJ2-4; abundance: -; CDR3aa: CASSPPGQGASWGNIQYF; CDR3nt: TGCGCCAGCAGCCCACCGGGACAGGGGGCATCCTGGGGAAACATTCAGTACTTC